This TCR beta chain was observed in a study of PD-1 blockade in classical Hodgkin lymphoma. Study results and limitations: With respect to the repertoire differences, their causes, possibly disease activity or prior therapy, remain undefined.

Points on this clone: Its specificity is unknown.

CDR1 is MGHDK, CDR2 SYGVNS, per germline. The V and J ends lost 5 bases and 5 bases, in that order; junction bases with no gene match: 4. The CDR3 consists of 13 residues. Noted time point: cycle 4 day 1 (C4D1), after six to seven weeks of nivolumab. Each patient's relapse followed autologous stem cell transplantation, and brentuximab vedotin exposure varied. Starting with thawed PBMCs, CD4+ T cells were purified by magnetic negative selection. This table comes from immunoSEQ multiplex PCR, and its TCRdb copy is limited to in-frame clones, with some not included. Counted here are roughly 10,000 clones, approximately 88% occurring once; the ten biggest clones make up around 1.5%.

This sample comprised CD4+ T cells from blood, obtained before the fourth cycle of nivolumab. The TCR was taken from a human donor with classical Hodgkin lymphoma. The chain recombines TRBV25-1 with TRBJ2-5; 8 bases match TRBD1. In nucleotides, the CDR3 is TGTGCCAGCAGTTGGACAGGGAGGGAGACCCAGTACTTC. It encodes CASSWTGRETQYF.